Listed below are T cell receptor beta chains from one sample, sequenced in a study of shared clonotypes between healthy human individuals. The assay was immunoSEQ multiplex PCR, and TCRdb's table has in-frame clones only and misses some. The sample consists of 550,000 to 850,000 clones, over 60% of them appearing once. The specimen was memory CD4+ T cells sorted from blood. The receptors stem from a woman younger than 45 in good health. Each CDR3 is given with its conserved first and last residue. Each record gives: V gene, J gene, D gene, clone size, CDR3 DNA, CDR3 protein. A D gene is named only where the DNA matches it firmly. The size of a clone is reported for some rows only, either as once, few or many, or as a class for expanded clones.

v_gene: TRBV7-9
j_gene: TRBJ2-7
d_gene: .
abundance: .
CDR3nt: TGTGCCAGCAGCCCAGAGGGTTCCCACGAGCAGTACTTC
CDR3aa: CASSPEGSHEQYF

v_gene: TRBV6-6
j_gene: TRBJ1-1
d_gene: .
abundance: .
CDR3nt: TGTGCCAGCAGACCTTATCTAGGGGGCACTGAAGCTTTCTTT
CDR3aa: CASRPYLGGTEAFF

v_gene: TRBV10-1
j_gene: TRBJ1-1
d_gene: .
abundance: many
CDR3nt: TGCGCCAGCAGAGGGGCGGCGAACACTGAAGCTTTCTTT
CDR3aa: CASRGAANTEAFF

v_gene: TRBV28
j_gene: TRBJ1-4
d_gene: .
abundance: .
CDR3nt: TGTGCCAGCTCACCACAGGTACTTTATGAAAAACTGTTTTTT
CDR3aa: CASSPQVLYEKLFF

v_gene: TRBV5-1
j_gene: TRBJ2-3
d_gene: .
abundance: .
CDR3nt: TGCGCCAGCAGATCTAAAGTGGCTAGCACAGATACGCAGTATTTT
CDR3aa: CASRSKVASTDTQYF

v_gene: TRBV29-1
j_gene: TRBJ1-2
d_gene: .
abundance: .
CDR3nt: TGCAGCGTTGGCGAGGGCCCGGACTATGGCTACACCTTC
CDR3aa: CSVGEGPDYGYTF

v_gene: TRBV4-1
j_gene: TRBJ2-5
d_gene: TRBD2
abundance: .
CDR3nt: TGCGCCAGCAGCCAAGATAGTACTAGCGGGACGTCTTCAGAGACCCAGTACTTC
CDR3aa: CASSQDSTSGTSSETQYF

v_gene: TRBV7-9
j_gene: TRBJ2-3
d_gene: .
abundance: few
CDR3nt: TGTGCCAGCAGCTTAAGTCTCAGCACAGATACGCAGTATTTT
CDR3aa: CASSLSLSTDTQYF

v_gene: TRBV21-1
j_gene: TRBJ1-3
d_gene: .
abundance: few
CDR3nt: TGTGCCAGCCCTCGGACAGGACCTGGAAACACCATATATTTT
CDR3aa: CASPRTGPGNTIYF

v_gene: TRBV5-1
j_gene: TRBJ1-1
d_gene: TRBD1
abundance: .
CDR3nt: TGCGCCAGCAGCTTGCCGACAGGGCTGAACACTGAAGCTTTCTTT
CDR3aa: CASSLPTGLNTEAFF

v_gene: TRBV19
j_gene: TRBJ1-5
d_gene: .
abundance: .
CDR3nt: TGTGCCAGTAGTATACTCGATCAGCCCCAGCATTTT
CDR3aa: CASSILDQPQHF

v_gene: TRBV6-5
j_gene: TRBJ2-5
d_gene: TRBD1
abundance: .
CDR3nt: TGTGCCAGCAGTTATGGGGGACAGGGTGGAGAGACCCAGTACTTC
CDR3aa: CASSYGGQGGETQYF

v_gene: TRBV12-5
j_gene: TRBJ2-1
d_gene: TRBD2
abundance: .
CDR3nt: TGTGCTAGTGGTTTATTCCTAGCGGCATCTGTTTACAATGAGCAGTTCTTC
CDR3aa: CASGLFLAASVYNEQFF

v_gene: TRBV7-8
j_gene: TRBJ2-1
d_gene: TRBD2
abundance: once
CDR3nt: TGTGCCAGCAGCTCACTAGCGGGACCCTACAATGAGCAGTTCTTC
CDR3aa: CASSSLAGPYNEQFF

v_gene: TRBV2
j_gene: TRBJ2-1
d_gene: TRBD2
abundance: few
CDR3nt: TGTGCCAGCAGTGAATTTGGTGGACGAAACCTAGCGGACAACAATGAGCAGTTCTTC
CDR3aa: CASSEFGGRNLADNNEQFF

v_gene: TRBV7-9
j_gene: TRBJ2-2
d_gene: TRBD1
abundance: .
CDR3nt: TGTGCCAGCAGATCTTCCGGGACAGGCAACACCGGGGAGCTGTTTTTT
CDR3aa: CASRSSGTGNTGELFF

v_gene: TRBV20-1
j_gene: TRBJ2-4
d_gene: .
abundance: .
CDR3nt: TGCAGTGCTAGCCGGAACATTCAGTACTTC
CDR3aa: CSASRNIQYF

v_gene: TRBV7-2
j_gene: TRBJ2-1
d_gene: TRBD1
abundance: few
CDR3nt: TGTGCCAGCAGCTCGGGACAGGGGTACAATGAGCAGTTCTTC
CDR3aa: CASSSGQGYNEQFF